This T cell receptor beta chain was sequenced during a study of regulatory T cells in long-lasting Graves disease. General study findings and limits: Persistent cases favored TRBV28, TRBJ1-2 and TRBJ2-5. A limited number of samples was an acknowledged limitation.

Described time point: newly diagnosed GD, antithyroid drugs for less than 3 months. After RNA was extracted from PBMCs, the TCR library was made from it. iRepertoire HTBI primers and Arm-PCR of CDR3 regions built TCR beta libraries. TCRdb reprocessed the multiplex PCR reads with MiXCR, giving one entry per CDR3 protein. This sample has 500,000 to 700,000 distinct CDR3 sequences; roughly 15% occur once, and the top ten carry roughly 18%. The CDR3 covers 14 residues. After removal of 10 bases from V and 0 bases from J, the junction contained 7 bases not matched to a gene. CDR1 MNHNS and CDR2 SASEGT come from the germline V gene. This clonotype has at least ten counts. As yet, its antigen is unknown. The same data also went into a second study, on T cells in Graves' hyperthyroidism and ophthalmopathy.

The rearrangement links TRBV6-1 to TRBJ2-7, with TRBD1 identical over 9 bases. The receptor's source is a woman in her twenties or thirties with Graves disease. The starting material was peripheral blood mononuclear cells (PBMCs), obtained at new diagnosis, from a patient treated with antithyroid drugs. CDR3 residues: CATRNRGLSYEQYF. The CDR3 coding sequence is TGTGCCACCCGAAACAGGGGGCTCTCCTACGAGCAGTACTTC.